Given below is one T cell receptor beta chain in context. Donors were grouped by their self-reported clinical history. For recovered donors of Cohort 3, there were two negative PCRs, clearance, or symptom resolution. There are 11 residues in the CDR3. Trimming shortened V by 5 bases and J by 3 bases, and 5 bases separated the two germline ends. Germline values: CDR1 MDHEN, CDR2 SYDVKM. In the original analysis: It was from reference gene primer amplification that nucleated cell counts were estimated. Only in-frame clones appear in the TCRdb table, and some are missing; sequencing was by immunoSEQ multiplex PCR. V, J and clone size are taken as reported in that table, and D and trimming were inferred from the DNA itself. The sample carries 15,000 to 20,000 clones, 88% recorded once. These data come from a study of blood T cell repertoires in COVID-19.

The chain employs TRBV28 and TRBJ2-7; no definite D call. Sample: PBMCs or T cells enriched from blood (not recorded which). The TCR was taken from a woman under 40 who had recovered from COVID-19. The CDR3 sequence is CASSPGYEQYF. DNA for the CDR3: TGTGCCAGCAGTCCCGGCTACGAGCAGTACTTC.